This T cell receptor (beta chain) was found in a study of T cells after yellow fever vaccination. Ten or more counts support this clonotype. The antigen remains unidentified. Study-level findings and limits: Compared with primary, the secondary response was weaker and peaked at day 5, not 15. Clones that expanded after primary vaccination mostly reappeared after the booster (roughly 95% CD4, approximately 89% CD8). Abundant clonotypes from the bulk population could have been carried over as contaminants into FACS-sorted repertoires.

Per germline, CDR1 SNHLY and CDR2 FYNNEI. V was shortened by 7 bases and J by 8 bases, with 12 bases between the two germline ends. The CDR3 covers 12 residues. UMIs were added to TCR cDNA along with a universal primer site when it was made by 5'RACE template switching. TCRdb processed the 5' RACE reads anew with MiXCR; each CDR3 protein has one entry. The sample includes fewer than 650,000 distinct CDR3 sequences, 20% to 25% of them seen just once. The rearrangement joins TRBV2 to TRBJ2-1, with D possibly being TRBD2 (6 bases). This TCR derives from a man aged 18 to 30 who received the YFV17D yellow fever vaccine. Sequencing was performed on PBMCs, taken less than 25 days after the first yellow fever vaccination. The CDR3 nucleotides are TGTGCCAGCACCCCCGGGGGTCATGAGCAGTTCTTC. Protein sequence: CASTPGGHEQFF.